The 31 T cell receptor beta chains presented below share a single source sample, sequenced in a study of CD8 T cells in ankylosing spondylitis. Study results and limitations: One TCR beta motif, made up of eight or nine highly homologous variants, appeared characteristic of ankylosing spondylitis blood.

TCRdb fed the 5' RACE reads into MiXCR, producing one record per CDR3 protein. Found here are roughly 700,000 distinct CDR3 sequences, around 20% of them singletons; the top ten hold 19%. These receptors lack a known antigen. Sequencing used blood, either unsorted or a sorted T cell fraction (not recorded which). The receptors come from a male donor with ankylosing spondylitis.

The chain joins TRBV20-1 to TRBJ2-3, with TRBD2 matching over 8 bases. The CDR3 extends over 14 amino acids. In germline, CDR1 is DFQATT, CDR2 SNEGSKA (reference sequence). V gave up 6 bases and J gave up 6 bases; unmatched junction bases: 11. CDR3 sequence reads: CSARLGGAVDTQYF. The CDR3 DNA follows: TGCAGTGCCCGCCTCGGGGGGGCAGTCGATACGCAGTATTTT.

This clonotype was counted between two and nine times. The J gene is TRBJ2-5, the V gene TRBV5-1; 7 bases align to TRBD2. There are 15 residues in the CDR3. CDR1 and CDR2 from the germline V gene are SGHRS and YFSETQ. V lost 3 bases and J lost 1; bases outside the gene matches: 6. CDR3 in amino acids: CASSSSLAVQETQYF. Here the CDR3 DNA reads TGCGCCAGCAGCTCGTCCCTAGCGGTCCAAGAGACCCAGTACTTC.

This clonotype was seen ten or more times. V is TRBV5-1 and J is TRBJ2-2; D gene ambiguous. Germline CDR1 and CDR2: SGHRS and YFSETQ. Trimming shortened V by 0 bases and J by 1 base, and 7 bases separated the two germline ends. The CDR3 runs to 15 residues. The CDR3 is CASSLALRNTGELFF. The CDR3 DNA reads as TGCGCCAGCAGCTTGGCTCTACGGAACACCGGGGAGCTGTTTTTT.

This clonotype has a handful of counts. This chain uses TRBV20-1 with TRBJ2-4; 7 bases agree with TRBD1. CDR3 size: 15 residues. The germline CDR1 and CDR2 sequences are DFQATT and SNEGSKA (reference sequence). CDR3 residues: CSSPGQSLAKNIQYF. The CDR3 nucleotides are TGCAGCTCCCCGGGACAGAGTTTAGCCAAAAACATTCAGTACTTC.

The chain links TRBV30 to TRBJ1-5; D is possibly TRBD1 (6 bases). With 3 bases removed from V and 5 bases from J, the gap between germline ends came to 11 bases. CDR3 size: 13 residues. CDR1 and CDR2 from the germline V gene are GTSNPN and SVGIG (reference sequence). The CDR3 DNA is TGTGCCTGGAGCGGGAACAGGGATCAGCCCCAGCATTTT. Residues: CAWSGNRDQPQHF.

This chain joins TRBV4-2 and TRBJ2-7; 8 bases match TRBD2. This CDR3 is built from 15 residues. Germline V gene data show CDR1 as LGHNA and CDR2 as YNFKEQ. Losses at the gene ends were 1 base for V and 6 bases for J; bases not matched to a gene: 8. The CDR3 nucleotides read TGTGCCAGCAGCCAAGGTACAGCGGGGGTTGTCGAGCAGTACTTC. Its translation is CASSQGTAGVVEQYF.

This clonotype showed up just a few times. CDR3 sequence (DNA): TGTGCCAGCAGGGGGGGGACTAGCGGGTTCCCCTACGAGCAGTACTTC. This translates into CASRGGTSGFPYEQYF. The rearrangement uses TRBV6-1 and TRBJ2-7; 12 positions agree with TRBD2. Unmatched junction bases numbered 8, after V lost 6 bases and J lost 2 bases. The CDR3 totals 16 residues. In germline, CDR1 is MNHNS, CDR2 SASEGT.

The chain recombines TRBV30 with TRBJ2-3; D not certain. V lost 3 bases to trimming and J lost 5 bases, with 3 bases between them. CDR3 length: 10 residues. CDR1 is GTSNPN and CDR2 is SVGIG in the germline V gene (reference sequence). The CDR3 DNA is TGTGCCTGGAGAATAGATACGCAGTATTTT. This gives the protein CAWRIDTQYF.

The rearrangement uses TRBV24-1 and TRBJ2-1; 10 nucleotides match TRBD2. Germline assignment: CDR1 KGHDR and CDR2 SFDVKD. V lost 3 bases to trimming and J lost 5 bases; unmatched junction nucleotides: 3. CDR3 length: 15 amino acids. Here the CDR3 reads CATSDGTSVDNEQFF. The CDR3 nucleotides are TGTGCCACCAGTGATGGGACTAGCGTGGACAATGAGCAGTTCTTC.

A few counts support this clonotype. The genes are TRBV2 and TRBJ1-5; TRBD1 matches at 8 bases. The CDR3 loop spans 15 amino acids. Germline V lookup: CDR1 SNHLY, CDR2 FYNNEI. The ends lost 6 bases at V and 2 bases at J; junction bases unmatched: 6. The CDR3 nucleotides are TGTGCCAGCAGGAGGGGACAGGAGCGCAATCAGCCCCAGCATTTT. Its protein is CASRRGQERNQPQHF.

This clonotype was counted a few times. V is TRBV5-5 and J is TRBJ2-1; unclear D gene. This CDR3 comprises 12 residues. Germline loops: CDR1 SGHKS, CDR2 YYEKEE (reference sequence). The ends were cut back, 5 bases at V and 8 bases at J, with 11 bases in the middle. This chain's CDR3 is CASRLVRDEQFF. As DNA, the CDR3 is TGTGCCAGCAGACTTGTAAGGGATGAGCAGTTCTTC.

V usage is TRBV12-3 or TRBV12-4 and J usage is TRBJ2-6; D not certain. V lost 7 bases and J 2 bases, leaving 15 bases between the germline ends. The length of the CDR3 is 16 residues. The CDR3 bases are TGTGCCAGCAAAACGTGGTTGGGAACTGGGGCCAACGTCCTGACTTTC. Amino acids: CASKTWLGTGANVLTF.

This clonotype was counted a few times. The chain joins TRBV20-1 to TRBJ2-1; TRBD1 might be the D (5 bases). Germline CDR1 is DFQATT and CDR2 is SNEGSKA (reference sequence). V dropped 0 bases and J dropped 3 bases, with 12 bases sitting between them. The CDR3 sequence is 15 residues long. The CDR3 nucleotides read TGCAGTGCTAGAGATGGAGAGACAGACTACAATGAGCAGTTCTTC. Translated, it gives CSARDGETDYNEQFF.

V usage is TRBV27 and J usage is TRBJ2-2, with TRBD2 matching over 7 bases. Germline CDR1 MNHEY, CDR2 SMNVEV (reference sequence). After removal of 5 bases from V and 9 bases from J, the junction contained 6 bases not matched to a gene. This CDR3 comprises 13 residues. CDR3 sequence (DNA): TGTGCCAGCAGTGGGGCGGGAGTCCGGGAGCTGTTTTTT. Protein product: CASSGAGVRELFF.

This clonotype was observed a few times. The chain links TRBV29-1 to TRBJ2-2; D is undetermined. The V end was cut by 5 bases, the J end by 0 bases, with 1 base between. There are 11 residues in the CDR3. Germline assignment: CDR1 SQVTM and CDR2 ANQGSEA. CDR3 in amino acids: CSVTNTGELFF. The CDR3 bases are TGCAGCGTTACGAACACCGGGGAGCTGTTTTTT.

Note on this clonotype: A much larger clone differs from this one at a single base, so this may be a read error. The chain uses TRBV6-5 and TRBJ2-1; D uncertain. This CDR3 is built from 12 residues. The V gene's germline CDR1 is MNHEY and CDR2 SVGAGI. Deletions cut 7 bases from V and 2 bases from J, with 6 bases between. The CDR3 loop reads CASIGTYNEQFF. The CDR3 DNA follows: TGTGCCAGCATTGGGACCTACAATGAGCAGTTCTTC.

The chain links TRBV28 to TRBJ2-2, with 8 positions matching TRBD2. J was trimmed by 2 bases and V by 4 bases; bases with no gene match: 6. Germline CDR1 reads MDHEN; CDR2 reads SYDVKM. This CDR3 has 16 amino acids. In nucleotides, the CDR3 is TGTGCCAGCAGTTCCCCCAGCGGGAGAAACACCGGGGAGCTGTTTTTT. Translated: CASSSPSGRNTGELFF.

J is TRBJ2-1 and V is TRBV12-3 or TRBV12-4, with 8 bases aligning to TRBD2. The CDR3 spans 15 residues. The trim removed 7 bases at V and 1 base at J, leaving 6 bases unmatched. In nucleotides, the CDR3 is TGTGCCAGCACCCCGGGGGGGGGGTCCTACAATGAGCAGTTCTTC. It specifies CASTPGGGSYNEQFF.

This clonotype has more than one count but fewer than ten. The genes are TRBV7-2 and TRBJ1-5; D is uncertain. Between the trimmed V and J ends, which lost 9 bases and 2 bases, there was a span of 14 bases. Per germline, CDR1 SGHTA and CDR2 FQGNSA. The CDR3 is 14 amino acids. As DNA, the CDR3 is TGTGCCAGTGGGAAGGCCGGAGGCAATCAGCCCCAGCATTTT. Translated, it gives CASGKAGGNQPQHF.

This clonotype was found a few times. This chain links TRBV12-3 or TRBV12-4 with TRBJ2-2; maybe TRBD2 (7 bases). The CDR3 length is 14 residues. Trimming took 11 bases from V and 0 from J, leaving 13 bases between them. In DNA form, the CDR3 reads TGTGCCCTGGGGGGGGCCTCGAACACCGGGGAGCTGTTTTTT. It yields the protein CALGGASNTGELFF.

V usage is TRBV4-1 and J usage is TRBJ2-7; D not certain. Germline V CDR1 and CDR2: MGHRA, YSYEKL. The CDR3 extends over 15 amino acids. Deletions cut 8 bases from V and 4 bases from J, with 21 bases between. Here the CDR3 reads CASQLLANQIYEQYF. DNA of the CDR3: TGCGCCAGCCAACTGTTAGCCAACCAAATTTACGAGCAGTACTTC.

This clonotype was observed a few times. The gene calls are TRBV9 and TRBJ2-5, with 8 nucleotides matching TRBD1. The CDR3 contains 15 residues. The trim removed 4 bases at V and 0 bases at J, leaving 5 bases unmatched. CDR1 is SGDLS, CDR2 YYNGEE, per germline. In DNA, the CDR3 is TGTGCCAGCAGCACGGGACAGGAATACCAAGAGACCCAGTACTTC. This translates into CASSTGQEYQETQYF. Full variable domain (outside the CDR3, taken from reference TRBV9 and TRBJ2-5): DSGVTQTPKHLITATGQRVTLRCSPRSGDLSVYWYQQSLDQGLQFLIQYYNGEERAKGNILERFSAQQFPDLHSELNLSSLELGDSALYFCASSTGQEYQETQYFGPGTRLLVL.

CDR3 DNA sequence: TGTGCCAGCAGGCTAGCGGGAGCAGGGAATGAGCAGTTCTTC. This sequence encodes CASRLAGAGNEQFF. The rearrangement uses TRBV6-1 and TRBJ2-1, with 10 bases that match TRBD2. Germline V gene lookup returns CDR1 MNHNS and CDR2 SASEGT. The CDR3 covers 14 residues. Trimming cost V 6 bases and J 7 bases; bases outside gene matches: 6.

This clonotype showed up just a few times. In DNA, the CDR3 is TGTGCCAGCTCACCACGGGGGACAGGGCAAACTACCACAGATACGCAGTATTTT. Encoded protein: CASSPRGTGQTTTDTQYF. The V gene is TRBV18, the J gene TRBJ2-3, with 9 bases fitting TRBD1. V gave up 1 base and J gave up 2 bases; unmatched junction bases: 10. Germline assignment: CDR1 KGHSH and CDR2 LQKENI. CDR3 length: 18 amino acids.

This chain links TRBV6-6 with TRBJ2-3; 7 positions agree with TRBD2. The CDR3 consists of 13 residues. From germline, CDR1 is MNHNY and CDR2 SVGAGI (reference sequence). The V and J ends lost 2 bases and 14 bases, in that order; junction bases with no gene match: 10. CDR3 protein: CASSYARGGEGYF. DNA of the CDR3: TGTGCCAGCAGTTACGCCCGCGGGGGAGAGGGGTATTTT.

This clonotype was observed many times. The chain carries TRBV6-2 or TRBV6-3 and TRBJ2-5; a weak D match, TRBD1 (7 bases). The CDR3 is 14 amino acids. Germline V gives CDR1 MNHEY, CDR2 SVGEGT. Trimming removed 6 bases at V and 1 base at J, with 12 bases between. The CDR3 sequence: CASSRGTAQETQYF. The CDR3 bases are TGTGCCAGCAGCCGGGGGACAGCCCAAGAGACCCAGTACTTC.

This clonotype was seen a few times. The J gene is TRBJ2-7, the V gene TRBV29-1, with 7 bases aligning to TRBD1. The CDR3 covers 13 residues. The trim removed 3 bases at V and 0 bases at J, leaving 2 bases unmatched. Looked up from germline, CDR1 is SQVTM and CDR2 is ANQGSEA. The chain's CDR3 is CSVEDRRSYEQYF. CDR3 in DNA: TGCAGCGTTGAGGACAGGCGCTCCTACGAGCAGTACTTC.

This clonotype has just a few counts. CDR3 sequence (DNA): TGTGCCAGCAGTTACTCGGGACAGGGCCCCTACAATGAGCAGTTCTTC. Its translation: CASSYSGQGPYNEQFF. This chain joins TRBV6-5 and TRBJ2-1; 9 bases fit TRBD1. Trimming took 0 bases from V and 2 from J; bases not matched to a gene: 2. The CDR3 has 16 amino acids. CDR1 and CDR2 (germline): MNHEY, SVGAGI.

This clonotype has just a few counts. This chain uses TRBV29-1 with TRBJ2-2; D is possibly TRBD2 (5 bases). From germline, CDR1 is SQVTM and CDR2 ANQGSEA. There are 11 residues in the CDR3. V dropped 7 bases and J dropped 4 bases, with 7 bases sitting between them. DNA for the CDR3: TGCAGCGGGCTAGCCACCGGGGAGCTGTTTTTT. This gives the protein CSGLATGELFF.

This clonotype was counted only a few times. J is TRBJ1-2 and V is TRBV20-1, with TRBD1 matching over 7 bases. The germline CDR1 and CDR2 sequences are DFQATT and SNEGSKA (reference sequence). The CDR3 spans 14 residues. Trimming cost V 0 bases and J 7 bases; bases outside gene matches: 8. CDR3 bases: TGCAGTGCTAGAGACAAAGACAGGGTGGGTGGCTACACCTTC. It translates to CSARDKDRVGGYTF.

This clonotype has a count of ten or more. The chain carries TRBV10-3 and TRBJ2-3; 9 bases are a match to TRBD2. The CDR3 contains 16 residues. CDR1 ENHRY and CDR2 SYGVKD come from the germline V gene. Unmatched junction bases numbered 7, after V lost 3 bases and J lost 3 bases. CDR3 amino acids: CAISDPQRGVTDTQYF. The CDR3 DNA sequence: TGTGCCATCAGTGACCCCCAGCGGGGGGTGACAGATACGCAGTATTTT.